This is a list of T cell receptor beta chains from one sample in a study of blood T cell repertoires in COVID-19. Generated by immunoSEQ multiplex PCR, the TCRdb table keeps only in-frame clones and is missing some. This sample has about 20,000 clones; approximately 88% occur once, and the top ten carry about 5%. Sequencing was carried out using PBMCs or T cells enriched from blood (not recorded which). Source of these receptors: a woman in her twenties or thirties who had recovered from COVID-19. Both conserved end residues are part of each CDR3. The order of the fields is CDR3 protein, CDR3 DNA, J gene, D gene, clone size, V gene. A D gene is named only where the DNA matches it firmly. Where a row states a size, it is once, few, many or the class of an expanded clone; other rows omit it.

cdr3_aa: CASSVRQDYEQYF
cdr3_nt: TGTGCCAGCAGCGTAAGACAGGACTACGAGCAGTACTTC
j_call: TRBJ2-7
d_call: -
clone_size: -
v_call: TRBV9

cdr3_aa: CASTTVGGLGEQFF
cdr3_nt: TGTGCCAGCACCACGGTTGGGGGGTTAGGTGAGCAGTTCTTC
j_call: TRBJ2-1
d_call: -
clone_size: -
v_call: TRBV11-2

cdr3_aa: CASTDTGTGGHGELFF
cdr3_nt: TGCGCCAGCACCGACACCGGGACAGGGGGTCACGGGGAGCTGTTTTTT
j_call: TRBJ2-2
d_call: TRBD1
clone_size: -
v_call: TRBV10-2

cdr3_aa: CASRGMGTAYNEQFF
cdr3_nt: TGTGCCAGCAGGGGAATGGGGACAGCCTACAATGAGCAGTTCTTC
j_call: TRBJ2-1
d_call: TRBD1
clone_size: -
v_call: TRBV27

cdr3_aa: CASSQIQGTEAFF
cdr3_nt: TGCGCCAGCAGCCAGATACAGGGTACTGAAGCTTTCTTT
j_call: TRBJ1-1
d_call: -
clone_size: -
v_call: TRBV4-3

cdr3_aa: CASSLFPNEDRAPGNTIYF
cdr3_nt: TGTGCCAGCAGCTTATTTCCAAACGAAGACAGGGCACCTGGAAACACCATATATTTT
j_call: TRBJ1-3
d_call: TRBD1
clone_size: few
v_call: TRBV11-2

cdr3_aa: CASSSGLAGSETQYF
cdr3_nt: TGTGCCAGCAGCTCTGGACTAGCGGGTTCCGAGACCCAGTACTTC
j_call: TRBJ2-5
d_call: TRBD2
clone_size: -
v_call: TRBV11-3

cdr3_aa: CASSLRGGRNTEAFF
cdr3_nt: TGTGCCAGCAGCTTGAGAGGGGGTCGGAACACTGAAGCTTTCTTT
j_call: TRBJ1-1
d_call: -
clone_size: once
v_call: TRBV5-6

cdr3_aa: CASSQGLNTEAFF
cdr3_nt: TGTGCCAGCAGCCAGGGGCTGAACACTGAAGCTTTCTTT
j_call: TRBJ1-1
d_call: -
clone_size: -
v_call: TRBV11-2

cdr3_aa: CASSFGGGGNTIYF
cdr3_nt: TGTGCCAGCAGTTTTGGGGGAGGTGGAAACACCATATATTTT
j_call: TRBJ1-3
d_call: -
clone_size: few
v_call: TRBV28

cdr3_aa: CASSQDRDGANVLTF
cdr3_nt: TGTGCCAGCAGCCAGGACAGGGATGGGGCCAACGTCCTGACTTTC
j_call: TRBJ2-6
d_call: TRBD1
clone_size: -
v_call: TRBV3-1/TRBV3-2

cdr3_aa: CASGPDGNSYNEQFF
cdr3_nt: TGTGCCAGTGGCCCAGACGGGAACTCCTACAATGAGCAGTTCTTC
j_call: TRBJ2-1
d_call: -
clone_size: -
v_call: TRBV19

cdr3_aa: CASSLVQGDHTEAFF
cdr3_nt: TGTGCCAGCAGCTTGGTGCAGGGGGATCACACTGAAGCTTTCTTT
j_call: TRBJ1-1
d_call: TRBD1
clone_size: -
v_call: TRBV5-4

cdr3_aa: CASRGEGNQPQHF
cdr3_nt: TGTGCCAGCAGGGGAGAGGGCAATCAGCCCCAGCATTTT
j_call: TRBJ1-5
d_call: -
clone_size: -
v_call: TRBV2

cdr3_aa: CASSLMSGGTGANVLTF
cdr3_nt: TGTGCCAGCAGCTTGATGAGCGGCGGGACTGGGGCCAACGTCCTGACTTTC
j_call: TRBJ2-6
d_call: -
clone_size: -
v_call: TRBV5-5

cdr3_aa: CAFPGQGERGYTF
cdr3_nt: TGTGCCTTTCCAGGACAGGGCGAACGTGGCTACACCTTC
j_call: TRBJ1-2
d_call: TRBD1
clone_size: once
v_call: TRBV30